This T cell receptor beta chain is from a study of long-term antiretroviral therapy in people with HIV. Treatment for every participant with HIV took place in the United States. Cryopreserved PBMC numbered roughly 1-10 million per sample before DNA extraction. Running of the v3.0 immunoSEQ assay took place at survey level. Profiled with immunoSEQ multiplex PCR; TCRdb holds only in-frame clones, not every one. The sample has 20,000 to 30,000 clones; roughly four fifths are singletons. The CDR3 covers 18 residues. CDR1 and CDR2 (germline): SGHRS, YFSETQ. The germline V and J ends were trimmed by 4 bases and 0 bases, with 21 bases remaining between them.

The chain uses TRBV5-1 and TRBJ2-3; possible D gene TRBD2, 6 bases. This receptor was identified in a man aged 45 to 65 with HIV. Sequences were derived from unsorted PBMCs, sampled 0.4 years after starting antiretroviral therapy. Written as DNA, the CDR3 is TGCGCCAGCAGCATACTTTCAACAGCGGGCGTAAGCACAGATACGCAGTATTTT. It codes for CASSILSTAGVSTDTQYF.